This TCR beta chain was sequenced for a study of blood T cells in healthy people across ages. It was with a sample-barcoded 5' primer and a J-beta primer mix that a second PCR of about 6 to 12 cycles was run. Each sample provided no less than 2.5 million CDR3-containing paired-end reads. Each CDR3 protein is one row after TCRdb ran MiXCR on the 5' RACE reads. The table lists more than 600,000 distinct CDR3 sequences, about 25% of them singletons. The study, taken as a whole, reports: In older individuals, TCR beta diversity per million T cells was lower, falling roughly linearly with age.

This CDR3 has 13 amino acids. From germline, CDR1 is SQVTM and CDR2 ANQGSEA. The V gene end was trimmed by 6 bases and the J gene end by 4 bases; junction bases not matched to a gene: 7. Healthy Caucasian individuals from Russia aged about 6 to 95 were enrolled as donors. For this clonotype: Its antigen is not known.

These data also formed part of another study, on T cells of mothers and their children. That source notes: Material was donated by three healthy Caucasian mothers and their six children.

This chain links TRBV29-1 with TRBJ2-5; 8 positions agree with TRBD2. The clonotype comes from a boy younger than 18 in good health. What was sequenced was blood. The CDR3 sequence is CSVERGKSETQYF. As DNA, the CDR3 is TGCAGCGTCGAGCGGGGGAAGTCAGAGACCCAGTACTTC.